This passage covers 28 T cell receptor beta chains from one sample sequenced in a study of cytomegalovirus exposure and HLA in healthy donors. Researchers ran the PCR with 60 Vbeta and 13 Jbeta primers. The assay was immunoSEQ multiplex PCR, and TCRdb's table has in-frame clones only and misses some. The sample has fewer than 200,000 clones, 70% to 85% seen once. The specimen was PBMCs. The source of these receptors is a young man in good health and CMV-seropositive.

V usage is TRBV12-5 and J usage is TRBJ2-5; 10 bases are a match to TRBD1. Germline loops: CDR1 LGHNT, CDR2 FRNRAP. The CDR3 runs 18 residues. J gave up 5 bases and V 4 bases, and 16 bases lay outside the gene matches. The CDR3 sequence is CASGSSGQGEGARETQYF. The CDR3 coding sequence is TGTGCTAGTGGTTCCTCCGGACAGGGGGAAGGCGCAAGGGAGACCCAGTACTTC.

The chain couples TRBV29-1 to TRBJ1-1, with a weak D call TRBD1 (6 bases). The CDR3 is 12 amino acids. The ends were cut back, 6 bases at V and 4 bases at J, with 12 bases in the middle. CDR1 is SQVTM and CDR2 is ANQGSEA in the germline V gene. The CDR3 protein is CSVQGFSTEAFF. As DNA, the CDR3 is TGCAGCGTACAGGGATTTAGCACTGAAGCTTTCTTT.

The V and J genes are TRBV5-1 and TRBJ2-6; a possible D gene is TRBD2 (5 bases). The germline gives CDR1 SGHRS, CDR2 YFSETQ. The V gene lost 4 bases and the J gene lost 0 bases, with 17 bases spanning the gap. The CDR3 extends over 18 amino acids. The CDR3 DNA reads TGCGCCAGCAGCCCCAGAGGAGGCCCCATCTCTGGGGCCAACGTCCTGACTTTC. It is translated as CASSPRGGPISGANVLTF.

This clone has only one observation. The CDR3 DNA sequence: TGCGCCAGCAGCTTGGTAGCTCTCCAAGAGACCCAGTACTTC. Translated: CASSLVALQETQYF. This chain connects TRBV5-1 to TRBJ2-5; D not resolved. V was cut by 0 bases and J by 1 base, with 7 bases left in between. Germline assignment: CDR1 SGHRS and CDR2 YFSETQ. The CDR3 has 14 amino acids.

V gene TRBV19 combines with J gene TRBJ2-3; 9 bases are a match to TRBD1. After removal of 8 bases from V and 4 bases from J, the junction contained 28 bases not matched to a gene. CDR3 length: 21 amino acids. Germline V gives CDR1 LNHDA, CDR2 SQIVND (reference sequence). The CDR3 coding sequence is TGTGCCAGTCGGGTGAGGTGGACTGAGTCAGACAGGGGGAAGGGTGCAGATACGCAGTATTTT. Translation gives CASRVRWTESDRGKGADTQYF.

In nucleotides, the CDR3 is TGTGCCACCCCATGTTACAGCGGGGTAATCGAGCAGTACTTC. As protein: CATPCYSGVIEQYF. This chain links TRBV6-1 with TRBJ2-7; 7 nucleotides match TRBD2. The CDR3 has 14 residues. V lost 10 bases, J lost 6 bases, and 15 bases stayed unmatched. CDR1 is MNHNS, CDR2 SASEGT, per germline.

CDR3: CAWSDRALTGELFF. The DNA of the CDR3 is TGTGCCTGGAGTGACAGGGCGTTGACCGGGGAGCTGTTTTTT. The chain couples TRBV30 to TRBJ2-2; D might be TRBD1 (6 bases). Trimming pared 1 base from V and 5 bases from J, leaving 11 bases between. Germline V lookup: CDR1 GTSNPN, CDR2 SVGIG (reference sequence). The CDR3 runs 14 residues.

This clone was recorded a few times. The rearrangement links TRBV5-1 to TRBJ2-1, with D possibly matching TRBD1 (6 bases). The germline V and J ends were trimmed by 3 bases and 5 bases, with 12 bases remaining between them. The CDR3 has 14 residues. Looked up from germline, CDR1 is SGHRS and CDR2 is YFSETQ. CDR3 region: CASSSGTHNNEQFF. In DNA, the CDR3 is TGCGCCAGCAGCTCCGGGACACACAACAATGAGCAGTTCTTC.

The chain uses TRBV2 and TRBJ2-7; TRBD1 aligns across 7 bases. CDR3 size: 13 residues. V trimming: 6 bases; J trimming: 7 bases; junction bases outside the gene matches: 9. The germline CDR1 and CDR2 sequences are SNHLY and FYNNEI. The CDR3 loop is CASRDRMSGEQYF. CDR3 nucleotide sequence: TGTGCCAGCAGGGACAGGATGTCGGGAGAGCAGTACTTC.

J is TRBJ1-1 and V is TRBV7-3; D remains unclear. V was clipped by 5 bases and J by 1 base, with 11 bases between them. Per germline, CDR1 SGHTA and CDR2 FQGTGA. The CDR3 runs to 14 residues. DNA for the CDR3: TGTGCCAGCAGCCCCCCGTGGGCGAACACTGAAGCTTTCTTT. This sequence encodes CASSPPWANTEAFF. Full variable domain (rest looked up from reference TRBV7-3 and TRBJ1-1): GAGVSQTPSNKVTEKGKYVELRCDPISGHTALYWYRQSLGQGPEFLIYFQGTGAADDSGLPNDRFFAVRPEGSVSTLKIQRTERGDSAVYLCASSPPWANTEAFFGQGTRLTVV.

The genes are TRBV28 and TRBJ2-7; weak D call: TRBD2 (6 bases). The CDR3 spans 15 residues. Germline V gene sequence: CDR1 MDHEN, CDR2 SYDVKM. The germline V and J ends were trimmed by 2 bases and 0 bases, with 11 bases remaining between them. This chain's CDR3 is CASSLIAGSSYEQYF. The CDR3 coding sequence is TGTGCCAGCAGTTTAATTGCGGGGAGCTCCTACGAGCAGTACTTC.

This sequence joins TRBV14 and TRBJ1-3; TRBD1 matches at 7 bases. Germline V gene lookup returns CDR1 SGHDN and CDR2 FVKESK. V lost 2 bases and J lost 0; bases outside the gene matches: 10. The CDR3 consists of 18 residues. Here the CDR3 reads CASSQWRVRGPSGNTIYF. The DNA for the CDR3 is TGTGCCAGCAGCCAATGGAGGGTTAGGGGGCCCTCTGGAAACACCATATATTTT. Full variable domain (outside the CDR3, taken from reference TRBV14 and TRBJ1-3): EAGVTQFPSHSVIEKGQTVTLRCDPISGHDNLYWYRRVMGKEIKFLLHFVKESKQDESGMPNNRFLAERTGGTYSTLKVQPAELEDSGVYFCASSQWRVRGPSGNTIYFGEGSWLTVV.

This sequence joins TRBV10-1 and TRBJ1-1, with no clear D. The V gene's germline CDR1 is WNHNN and CDR2 SYGVQD (reference sequence). V gave up 0 bases and J gave up 4 bases, with 9 bases separating them. This CDR3 region has 14 residues. Here the CDR3 reads CASSESRVSTEAFF. The DNA for the CDR3 is TGCGCCAGCAGTGAGTCGAGGGTGAGCACTGAAGCTTTCTTT.

The rearrangement joins TRBV7-2 to TRBJ2-2; 7 bases are a match to TRBD2. The CDR3 covers 14 residues. With 5 bases clipped from V and 6 bases from J, the junction kept 6 bases outside the gene matches. Germline-derived CDR1 and CDR2 are SGHTA and FQGNSA. CDR3 sequence: CASSPPGGAGELFF. CDR3 coding DNA: TGTGCCAGCAGCCCGCCTGGGGGGGCCGGGGAGCTGTTTTTT.

This clone was seen just once. V is TRBV5-1 and J is TRBJ2-3, with 16 bases aligning to TRBD2. Germline V gene sequence: CDR1 SGHRS, CDR2 YFSETQ. J lost 1 base, V lost 6 bases, and 5 bases had no gene match. The CDR3 is 17 amino acids. The CDR3: CASTAGTSGGGTDTQYF. In DNA form, the CDR3 reads TGCGCCAGCACCGCCGGGACTAGCGGGGGGGGCACAGATACGCAGTATTTT. Full variable domain (remainder filled in from reference TRBV5-1 and TRBJ2-3): KAGVTQTPRYLIKTRGQQVTLSCSPISGHRSVSWYQQTPGQGLQFLFEYFSETQRNKGNFPGRFSGRQFSNSRSEMNVSTLELGDSALYLCASTAGTSGGGTDTQYFGPGTRLTVL.

V and J are TRBV9 and TRBJ2-7; TRBD2 is a possible D gene (5 bases). CDR3 size: 15 residues. Germline V gene data show CDR1 as SGDLS and CDR2 as YYNGEE. V was cut by 0 bases and J by 0 bases, with 10 bases left in between. In DNA form, the CDR3 reads TGTGCCAGCAGCGTAGGTATAGGGAGCTCCTACGAGCAGTACTTC. Translated: CASSVGIGSSYEQYF.

Here the CDR3 DNA reads TGTGCCAGCACCCTGGGGGGACAGGGCTCCACTGAAGCTTTCTTT. Protein: CASTLGGQGSTEAFF. The V gene is TRBV7-2, the J gene TRBJ1-1, with TRBD1 matching over 9 bases. This CDR3 region has 15 residues. Trimming removed 7 bases from V and 4 bases from J; junction bases left unmatched: 10. Germline CDR1 is SGHTA and CDR2 is FQGNSA.

CDR3: CASSLGGAGAQETQYF. The CDR3 nucleotides read TGTGCCAGCAGCTTAGGAGGGGCGGGGGCCCAAGAGACCCAGTACTTC. The rearrangement links TRBV7-2 to TRBJ2-5; maybe TRBD2 (7 bases). This CDR3 region has 16 residues. V was shortened by 1 base and J by 1 base, with 13 bases between the two germline ends. Germline CDR1 is SGHTA and CDR2 is FQGNSA.

The chain carries TRBV27 and TRBJ2-6, with D possibly TRBD1 on 6 matching bases. CDR3 length: 15 residues. Germline V lookup: CDR1 MNHEY, CDR2 SMNVEV (reference sequence). V was pared by 5 bases and J by 2 bases, with 10 bases between. CDR3 DNA: TGTGCCAGCAGTCAAACAGGGACTGGGGCCAACGTCCTGACTTTC. It translates to CASSQTGTGANVLTF.

The rearrangement uses TRBV30 and TRBJ1-4; tentatively, D is TRBD1 (6 bases). Germline loops: CDR1 GTSNPN, CDR2 SVGIG (reference sequence). Trimming removed 1 base at V and 8 bases at J, with 11 bases between. This CDR3 comprises 13 residues. The DNA of the CDR3 is TGTGCCTGGAGTGGGGGGCTGCAAGAAAAACTGTTTTTT. Amino acids: CAWSGGLQEKLFF.

This chain links TRBV4-2 with TRBJ2-3, with D possibly TRBD2 on 5 matching bases. From germline, CDR1 is LGHNA and CDR2 YNFKEQ. This CDR3 region has 14 residues. The V gene lost 0 bases and the J gene lost 3 bases, with 7 bases spanning the gap. In DNA form, the CDR3 reads TGTGCCAGCAGCCAAGAAACGGGGACAGATACGCAGTATTTT. Its translation: CASSQETGTDTQYF.

This sequence joins TRBV18 and TRBJ2-5, with 8 bases lining up with TRBD1. The CDR3 covers 16 residues. With 3 bases clipped from V and 5 bases from J, the junction kept 11 bases outside the gene matches. The germline V gene has CDR1 KGHSH and CDR2 LQKENI. The CDR3 is CASSPFRAGGEETQYF. CDR3 nucleotides: TGTGCCAGCTCACCCTTCAGGGCAGGGGGCGAGGAGACCCAGTACTTC.

The chain employs TRBV5-6 and TRBJ2-5, with TRBD2 matching over 8 bases. The junction had 5 bases not matched to a gene; V was cut back by 2 bases and J by 5 bases. CDR1 is SGHDT, CDR2 YYEEEE, per germline. This CDR3 contains 14 residues. The CDR3 region has the DNA TGTGCCAGCAGCTTCGGGGGGGCCTTGGAGACCCAGTACTTC. Its translation is CASSFGGALETQYF.

The CDR3 spells CASSLVAGGRTEAFF. The CDR3 nucleotides are TGTGCCAGCAGCTTAGTCGCAGGGGGAAGAACTGAAGCTTTCTTT. This chain uses TRBV7-2 with TRBJ1-1, with TRBD1 matching 7 bases. After removal of 1 base from V and 5 bases from J, the junction contained 7 bases not matched to a gene. The V gene's germline CDR1 is SGHTA and CDR2 FQGNSA. The CDR3 is 15 residues long.

The chain recombines TRBV2 with TRBJ2-7; a weak D match, TRBD1 (6 bases). This CDR3 is 17 amino acids long. CDR1 is SNHLY, CDR2 FYNNEI, per germline. V lost 4 bases and J 0 bases, leaving 19 bases between the germline ends. The CDR3 DNA sequence: TGTGCCAGCAGTGGACGACGCGACAGGCACAGCTCCTACGAGCAGTACTTC. This gives the protein CASSGRRDRHSSYEQYF.

There are a few counts of this clone. This chain joins TRBV28 and TRBJ1-2, with 8 bases lining up with TRBD1. Germline V CDR1 and CDR2: MDHEN, SYDVKM. Losses at the gene ends were 5 bases for V and 3 bases for J; bases not matched to a gene: 5. The CDR3 loop spans 14 amino acids. DNA for the CDR3: TGTGCCAGCAGTGTCCGGACAGGGCACTATGGCTACACCTTC. Encoded protein: CASSVRTGHYGYTF.

This clone was recorded only once. V and J are TRBV6-5 and TRBJ2-2, with 8 bases lining up with TRBD1. Germline loops: CDR1 MNHEY, CDR2 SVGAGI. Trimming took 2 bases from V and 7 from J; bases not matched to a gene: 6. This CDR3 is 15 amino acids long. CDR3 in DNA: TGTGCCAGCAGTTACCAGGACAGGGTTGGCGGGGAGCTGTTTTTT. It specifies CASSYQDRVGGELFF.

V usage is TRBV7-7 and J usage is TRBJ2-3; 13 positions match TRBD2. The V gene's germline CDR1 is SSHAT and CDR2 FNYEAQ (reference sequence). The trim removed 6 bases at V and 4 bases at J, leaving 7 bases unmatched. CDR3 size: 16 residues. CDR3 sequence (DNA): TGTGCCAGCAGTCCAGGACTAGCGGGGGTTTCAGATACGCAGTATTTT. It codes for CASSPGLAGVSDTQYF.